This TCR beta chain was sequenced during a study of blood T cell repertoires in COVID-19. Overall study context: Acute and convalescent COVID-19 specimens originated in the United States, Italy and Spain. Sources were T cells, B-cell-depleted T cells, or PBMCs; the material itself was cDNA or gDNA.

Original processing methods: Reference gene primer amplification gave nucleated cell count estimates. The table came from immunoSEQ multiplex PCR; TCRdb's copy has only in-frame clones and leaves some out. D and trimming come from the DNA, and the V and J calls and clone size come from that table. The top ten hold 0.8% of the sample, which has 240,000 or so clones, over 75% seen once. Trimming cost V 6 bases and J 9 bases; bases outside gene matches: 8. The CDR3 has 14 amino acids. Looked up from germline, CDR1 is MDHEN and CDR2 is SYDVKM. The specimen was peripheral blood. The sequence derives from a woman aged 25 to 45 with acute or convalescent COVID-19. The rearrangement links TRBV28 to TRBJ2-4; 10 bases match TRBD1. The CDR3 region is CASRKGQGKGIQYF. The CDR3 DNA follows: TGTGCCAGCAGGAAGGGACAGGGGAAGGGCATTCAGTACTTC.